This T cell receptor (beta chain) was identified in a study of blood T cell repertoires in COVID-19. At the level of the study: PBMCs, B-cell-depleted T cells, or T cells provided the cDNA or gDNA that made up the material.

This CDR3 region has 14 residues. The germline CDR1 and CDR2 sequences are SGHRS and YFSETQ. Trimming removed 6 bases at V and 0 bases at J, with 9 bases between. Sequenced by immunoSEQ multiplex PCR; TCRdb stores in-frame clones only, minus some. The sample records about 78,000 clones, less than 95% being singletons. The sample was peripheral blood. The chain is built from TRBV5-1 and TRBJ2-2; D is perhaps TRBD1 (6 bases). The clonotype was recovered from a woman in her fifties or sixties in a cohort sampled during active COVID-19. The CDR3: CASKQGSNTGELFF. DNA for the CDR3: TGCGCCAGCAAACAGGGCTCGAACACCGGGGAGCTGTTTTTT.